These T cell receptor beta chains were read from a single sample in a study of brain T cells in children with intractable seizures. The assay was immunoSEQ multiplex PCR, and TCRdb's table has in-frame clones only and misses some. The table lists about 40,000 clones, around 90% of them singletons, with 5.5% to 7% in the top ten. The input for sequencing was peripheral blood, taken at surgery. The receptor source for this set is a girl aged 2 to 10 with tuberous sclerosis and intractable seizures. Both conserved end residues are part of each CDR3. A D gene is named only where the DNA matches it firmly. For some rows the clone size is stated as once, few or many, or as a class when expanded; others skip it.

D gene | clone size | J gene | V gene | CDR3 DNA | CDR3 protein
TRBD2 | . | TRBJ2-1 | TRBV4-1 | TGCGCCAGCAGCCAAGAGATTGCGGGGGGCGCCTACAATGAGCAGTTCTTC | CASSQEIAGGAYNEQFF
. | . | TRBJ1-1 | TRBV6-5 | TGTGCCAGCAGTTACTCCGAGACGGTTAACACTGAAGCTTTCTTT | CASSYSETVNTEAFF
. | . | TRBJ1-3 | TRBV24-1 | TGTGCCACCAGTGGTGGAGGGGAGGGAAACACCATATATTTT | CATSGGGEGNTIYF
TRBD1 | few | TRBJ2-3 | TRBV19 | TGTGCCAGTAGCGACAGGGGAAGCACAGATACGCAGTATTTT | CASSDRGSTDTQYF
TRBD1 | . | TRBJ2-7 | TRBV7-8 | TGTGCCAGCAGCCGACAGGGGATATACGAGCAGTACTTC | CASSRQGIYEQYF
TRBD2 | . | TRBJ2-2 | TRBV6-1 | TGTGCCAGCAGCGAAGCGGGGACTAGCGGGGGAAGACGGGGGACCGGGGAGCTGTTTTTT | CASSEAGTSGGRRGTGELFF
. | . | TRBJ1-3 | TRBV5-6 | TGTGCCAGCAGCTCAGGGACTCACTCTGGAAACACCATATATTTT | CASSSGTHSGNTIYF
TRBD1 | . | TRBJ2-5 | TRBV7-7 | TGTGCCAGCAGCTTCGGGGACAGGCAAGAGACCCAGTACTTC | CASSFGDRQETQYF
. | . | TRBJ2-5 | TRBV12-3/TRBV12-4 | TGTGCCAGCAGTTACAGAGGGGCCCAGTACTTC | CASSYRGAQYF
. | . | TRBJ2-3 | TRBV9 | TGTGCCAGCAGCCCAAGGACAACCTCAGATACGCAGTATTTT | CASSPRTTSDTQYF
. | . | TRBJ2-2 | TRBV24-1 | TGTGCCACCAGTGATCCCGACGACTACACCGGGGAGCTGTTTTTT | CATSDPDDYTGELFF
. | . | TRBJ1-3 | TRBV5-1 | TGCGCCAGCAGCTTGGGCGGCTCTGGAAACACCATATATTTT | CASSLGGSGNTIYF
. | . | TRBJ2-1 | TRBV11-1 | TGTGCCAGCAGCCCCGGATACAATGAGCAGTTCTTC | CASSPGYNEQFF
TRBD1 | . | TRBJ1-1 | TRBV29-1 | TGCAGCGTCTCCAACAGGGGTATGAACACTGAAGCTTTCTTT | CSVSNRGMNTEAFF
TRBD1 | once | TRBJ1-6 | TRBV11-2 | TGTGCCAGCAGCTTGGGACAGGGAGATTCACCCCTCCACTTT | CASSLGQGDSPLHF
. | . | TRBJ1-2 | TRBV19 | TGTGCCAGTAGTAACCGGCCCGGGGCTTCCTATGGCTACACCTTC | CASSNRPGASYGYTF
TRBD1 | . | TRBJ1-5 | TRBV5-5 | TGTGCCAGCAGCTTGTCCTCACAGGGGCAGGGCAATCAGCCCCAGCATTTT | CASSLSSQGQGNQPQHF
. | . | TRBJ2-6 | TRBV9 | TGTGCCAGCAGCTCGAGAGGACTCATCTCTGGGGCCAACGTCCTGACTTTC | CASSSRGLISGANVLTF
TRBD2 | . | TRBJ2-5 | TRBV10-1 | TGCGCCAGCAGTCGCGGGGGGGCCCTCCAAGAGACCCAGTACTTC | CASSRGGALQETQYF
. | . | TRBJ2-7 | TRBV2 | TGTGCCAGCCGGGACTCCTACGAGCAGTACTTC | CASRDSYEQYF
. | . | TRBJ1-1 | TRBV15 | TGTGCCACCAGGCAGAACGGGGGAGCTTTCTTT | CATRQNGGAFF
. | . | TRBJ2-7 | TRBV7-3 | TGTGCCAGCAGCGCCGGGGGTCGGTACGAGCAGTACTTC | CASSAGGRYEQYF
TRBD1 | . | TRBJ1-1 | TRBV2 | TGTGCCAGCAGTGAAGCGGGGGACAGCTACACTGAAGCTTTCTTT | CASSEAGDSYTEAFF
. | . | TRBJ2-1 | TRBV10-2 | TGCGCCAGCAGTGAGTCGGGTCCGGCGGGGGCCCCAGCTGGCGATGAGCAGTTCTTC | CASSESGPAGAPAGDEQFF